The 6 T cell receptor beta chains given below trace back to one sample, sequenced in a study of vaccination and CD4 T cells after COVID-19. The Oncomine TCR Beta short-read assay sequenced DNA from cultured CD4+ T cells. TCRdb used MiXCR to reprocess the PCR reads, holding one entry per CDR3 protein. Found here are some 15,000 distinct CDR3 sequences, around 50% of them singletons; the top ten hold 7.5% to 9.5%. This sample's treatment: roughly 11-day PBMC culture with coronavirus spike peptide pools or control peptides (ViraFEST assay). For these TCRs, the target antigens are not known. The sample consisted of CD4+ T cells from blood, cultured in vitro, taken before SARS-CoV-2 vaccination. These receptors originate from a human donor who had recovered from COVID-19.

The chain is built from TRBV4-1 and TRBJ2-5; D remains unclear. CDR1 is MGHRA and CDR2 is YSYEKL in the germline V gene. This CDR3 region has 13 residues. With 1 base removed from V and 5 bases from J, the gap between germline ends came to 8 bases. CDR3 sequence reads: CASSQVGWETQYF. The CDR3 DNA reads TGCGCCAGCAGCCAAGTGGGCTGGGAGACCCAGTACTTC.

The CDR3 reads CASSAVGATEAFF. The CDR3 nucleotides are TGTGCCAGCAGCGCCGTGGGGGCCACTGAAGCTTTCTTT. V and J are TRBV11-3 and TRBJ1-1; D perhaps matches TRBD1 (6 bases). The CDR3 covers 13 residues. Germline assignment: CDR1 SGHNT and CDR2 YENEEA. V was clipped by 5 bases and J by 4 bases, with 11 bases between them. Complete variable domain (other parts from reference TRBV11-3 and TRBJ1-1): EAGVVQSPRYKIIEKKQPVAFWCNPISGHNTLYWYLQNLGQGPELLIRYENEEAVDDSQLPKDRFSAERLKGVDSTLKIQPAELGDSAVYLCASSAVGATEAFFGQGTRLTVV.

V gene TRBV6-1 combines with J gene TRBJ1-2, with TRBD1 as a possible D gene (6 bases). Germline V lookup: CDR1 MNHNS, CDR2 SASEGT. Trimming removed 5 bases at V and 8 bases at J, with 15 bases between. The CDR3 totals 13 residues. In nucleotides, the CDR3 is TGTGCCAGCAGTCCCACAGGGCTCGACGGCTACACCTTC. Residues: CASSPTGLDGYTF.

With regard to this clonotype: A far larger clone is off by one base, so a read error is likely. The DNA of the CDR3 is TGTGCCAGCAGTGAGTCTTGCGAGCAGTACTTC. It codes for CASSESCEQYF. The chain has TRBV6-1 and TRBJ2-1; no firm D call. The J call may be incorrect, as the DNA end agrees better with TRBJ2-7. Germline assignment: CDR1 MNHNS and CDR2 SASEGT. The CDR3 length is 11 residues.

The chain combines TRBV2 with TRBJ2-5; 9 bases match TRBD1. Looked up from germline, CDR1 is SNHLY and CDR2 is FYNNEI. This CDR3 is built from 14 residues. V shed 4 bases, J shed 2 bases, and the junction held 2 bases outside the gene matches. CDR3 nucleotide sequence: TGTGCCAGCAGTGGTGGGACAGGGCAAGAGACCCAGTACTTC. This codes for CASSGGTGQETQYF.

This clonotype was recorded a few times. V and J are TRBV7-8 and TRBJ2-3; D is uncertain. Per germline, CDR1 SGHVS and CDR2 FQNEAQ. This CDR3 contains 15 residues. Trimming left V 5 bases short and J 4 bases short, with 16 bases between. The CDR3 here is CASSTHSTPPDTQYF. The CDR3 nucleotides read TGTGCCAGCAGCACCCACTCTACCCCCCCAGATACGCAGTATTTT.